This T cell receptor beta chain came from a study of vaccination effects on CD4 cells after COVID-19. Whole-study results and caveats: A shortage of convalescent patients and an absence of early post-infection timepoints characterized the study. New vaccine-induced clones were the main type among post-vaccine spike-reactive clones in convalescents. Clones arising from infection and from vaccination showed marked clonal contraction late after vaccination.

Before sequencing took place, the ViraFEST assay used viral peptide pools to expand antigen-specific CD4+ T cells. When around 10 days of culture had elapsed, CD4+ T cells were isolated. Infection with SARS-CoV-2 occurred in the person between March and December 2020, and PCR confirmed it. Wells each received some 2.2 million PBMC, cultured with roughly 9.4 IU/ml IL-2 and about 9.4 ug/ml peptides. V lost 5 bases, J lost 0 bases, and 20 bases lay in between. This CDR3 spans 17 amino acids. From germline, CDR1 is SGHRS and CDR2 YFSETQ. Concerning this clone: Its antigen is undetermined.

Using immunoSEQ multiplex PCR, the repertoire was profiled, and TCRdb retains in-frame clones only, with some absent. The sample holds approximately 24,000 clones, 70% to 80% seen once. The gene calls are TRBV5-1 and TRBJ1-1; maybe TRBD1 (5 bases). The source of this sequence is a human donor who had a prior SARS-CoV-2 infection. Specimen: CD4+ T cells from PBMCs cultured with SARS-CoV-2 spike peptides, collected before COVID-19 vaccination. The CDR3 region is CASSPTQGGFVNTEAFF. CDR3 DNA sequence: TGCGCCAGCAGTCCCACCCAGGGAGGGTTCGTGAACACTGAAGCTTTCTTT.